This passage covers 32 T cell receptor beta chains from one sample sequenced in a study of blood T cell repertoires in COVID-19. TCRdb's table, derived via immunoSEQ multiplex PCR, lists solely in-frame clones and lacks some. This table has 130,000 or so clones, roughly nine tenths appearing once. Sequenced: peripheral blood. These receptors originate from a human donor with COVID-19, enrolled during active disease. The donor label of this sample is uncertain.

As DNA, the CDR3 is TGTGCCAGTAGTCCGACCGGACAACTCTATGGCTACACCTTC. Its protein is CASSPTGQLYGYTF. This sequence joins TRBV19 and TRBJ1-2; weak D call: TRBD1 (5 bases). The CDR3 spans 14 residues. V was cut by 5 bases and J by 4 bases, with 14 bases left in between. Germline V gene lookup returns CDR1 LNHDA and CDR2 SQIVND (reference sequence).

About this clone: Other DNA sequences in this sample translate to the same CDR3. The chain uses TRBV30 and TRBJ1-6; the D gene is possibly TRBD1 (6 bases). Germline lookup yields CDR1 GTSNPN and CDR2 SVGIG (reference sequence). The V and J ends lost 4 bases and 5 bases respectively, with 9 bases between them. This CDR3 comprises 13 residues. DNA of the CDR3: TGTGCCTGGACAGGGGAGAATAATTCACCCCTCCACTTT. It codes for CAWTGENNSPLHF.

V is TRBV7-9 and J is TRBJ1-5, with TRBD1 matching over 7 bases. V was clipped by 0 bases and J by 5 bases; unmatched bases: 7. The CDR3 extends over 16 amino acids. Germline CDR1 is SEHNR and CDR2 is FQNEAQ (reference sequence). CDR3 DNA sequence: TGTGCCAGCAGCTTAGCGAAGACAGGGCGACATCAGCCCCAGCATTTT. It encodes CASSLAKTGRHQPQHF.

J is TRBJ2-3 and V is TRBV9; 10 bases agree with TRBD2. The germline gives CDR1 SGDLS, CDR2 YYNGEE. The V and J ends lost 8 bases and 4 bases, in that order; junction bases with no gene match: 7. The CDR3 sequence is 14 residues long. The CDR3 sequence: CASGGTSDADTQYF. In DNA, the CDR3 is TGTGCCAGTGGTGGGACTAGCGATGCAGATACGCAGTATTTT.

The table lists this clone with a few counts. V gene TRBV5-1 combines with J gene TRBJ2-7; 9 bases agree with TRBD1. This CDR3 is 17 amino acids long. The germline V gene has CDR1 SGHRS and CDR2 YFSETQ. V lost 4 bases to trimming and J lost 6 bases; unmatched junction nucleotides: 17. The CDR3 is CASSTLGGTGYRAEQYF. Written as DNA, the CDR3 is TGCGCCAGCAGCACCCTCGGAGGGACAGGGTATAGAGCCGAGCAGTACTTC.

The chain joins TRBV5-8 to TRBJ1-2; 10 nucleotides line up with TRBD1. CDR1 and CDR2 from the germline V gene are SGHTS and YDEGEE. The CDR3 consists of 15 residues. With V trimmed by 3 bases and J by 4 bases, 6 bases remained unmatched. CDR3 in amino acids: CASSYRTGGSYGYTF. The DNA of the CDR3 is TGTGCCAGCAGCTACCGGACAGGGGGGAGCTATGGCTACACCTTC.

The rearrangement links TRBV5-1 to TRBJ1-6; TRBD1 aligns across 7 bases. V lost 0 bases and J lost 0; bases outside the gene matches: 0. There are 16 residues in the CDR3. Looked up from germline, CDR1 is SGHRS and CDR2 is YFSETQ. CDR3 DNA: TGCGCCAGCAGCTTGGCAGGGGGCTCCTATAATTCACCCCTCCACTTT. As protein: CASSLAGGSYNSPLHF.

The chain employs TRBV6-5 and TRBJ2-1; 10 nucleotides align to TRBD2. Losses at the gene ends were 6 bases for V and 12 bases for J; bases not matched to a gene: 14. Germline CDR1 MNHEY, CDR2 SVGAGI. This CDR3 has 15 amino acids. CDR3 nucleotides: TGTGCCAGCAGCTCTAGCGGGAGAGGGGGAGGAGTGCAGTTCTTC. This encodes CASSSSGRGGGVQFF.

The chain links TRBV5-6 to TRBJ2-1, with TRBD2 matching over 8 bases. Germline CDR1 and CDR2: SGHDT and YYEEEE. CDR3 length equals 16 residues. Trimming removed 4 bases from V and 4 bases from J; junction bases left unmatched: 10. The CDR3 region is CASSTSPGLEYNEQFF. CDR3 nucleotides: TGTGCCAGCAGCACGAGCCCGGGACTAGAATACAATGAGCAGTTCTTC.

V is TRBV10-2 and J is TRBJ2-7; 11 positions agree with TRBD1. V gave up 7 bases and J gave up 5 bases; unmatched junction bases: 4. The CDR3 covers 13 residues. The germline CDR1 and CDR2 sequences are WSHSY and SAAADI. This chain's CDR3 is CASTGQGANEQYF. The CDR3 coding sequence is TGCGCCAGCACCGGACAGGGGGCCAACGAGCAGTACTTC.

The CDR3, as DNA: TGCGCCAGCAGCTTCTACGGGGGGGCCGGGTACGAGCAGTTCTTC. This sequence encodes CASSFYGGAGYEQFF. J is TRBJ2-1 and V is TRBV5-1, with 8 positions matching TRBD2. The CDR3 has 15 amino acids. Trimming removed 2 bases from V and 10 bases from J; junction bases left unmatched: 11. Germline CDR1 and CDR2: SGHRS and YFSETQ.

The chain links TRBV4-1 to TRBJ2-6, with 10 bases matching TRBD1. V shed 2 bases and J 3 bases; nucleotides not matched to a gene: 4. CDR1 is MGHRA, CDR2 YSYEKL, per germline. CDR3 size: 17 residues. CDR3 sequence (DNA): TGCGCCAGCAGCCAATGGGACAGGGGTGATGGGGCCAACGTCCTGACTTTC. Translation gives CASSQWDRGDGANVLTF.

CDR3 DNA: TGTGCCAGCAGGACAGGAATATATAGCAATCAGCCCCAGCATTTT. Its protein product is CASRTGIYSNQPQHF. The chain links TRBV19 to TRBJ1-5, with 7 bases matching TRBD1. The CDR3 runs to 15 residues. V was clipped by 9 bases and J by 0 bases; unmatched bases: 8. The V gene's germline CDR1 is LNHDA and CDR2 SQIVND (reference sequence).

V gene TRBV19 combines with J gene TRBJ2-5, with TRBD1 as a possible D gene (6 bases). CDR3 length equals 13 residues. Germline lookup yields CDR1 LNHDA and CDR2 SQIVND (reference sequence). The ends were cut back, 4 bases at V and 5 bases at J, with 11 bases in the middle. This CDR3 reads CASSTQGGETQYF. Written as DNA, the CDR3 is TGTGCCAGTAGTACACAGGGTGGGGAGACCCAGTACTTC.

The CDR3 nucleotides are TGTGCCAGCAGTCCCGGACTTGGCTACACCTTC. The encoded protein is CASSPGLGYTF. The chain joins TRBV28 to TRBJ1-2; D gene ambiguous. The V and J ends lost 5 bases and 7 bases respectively, with 8 bases between them. This CDR3 contains 11 residues. Germline V gene sequence: CDR1 MDHEN, CDR2 SYDVKM.

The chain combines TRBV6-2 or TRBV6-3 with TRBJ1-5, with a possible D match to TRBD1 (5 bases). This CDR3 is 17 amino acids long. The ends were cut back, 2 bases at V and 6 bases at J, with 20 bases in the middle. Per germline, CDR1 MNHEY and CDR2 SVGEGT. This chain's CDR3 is CASSYPQGGGPPQPQHF. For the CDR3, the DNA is TGTGCCAGCAGTTACCCCCAGGGCGGTGGTCCTCCTCAGCCCCAGCATTTT.

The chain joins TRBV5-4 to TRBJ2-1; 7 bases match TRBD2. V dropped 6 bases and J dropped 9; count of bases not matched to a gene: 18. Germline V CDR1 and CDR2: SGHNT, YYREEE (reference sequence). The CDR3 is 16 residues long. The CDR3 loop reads CASNLGYGGSKSEQFF. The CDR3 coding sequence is TGTGCCAGCAACCTGGGGTATGGCGGGAGCAAAAGTGAGCAGTTCTTC.

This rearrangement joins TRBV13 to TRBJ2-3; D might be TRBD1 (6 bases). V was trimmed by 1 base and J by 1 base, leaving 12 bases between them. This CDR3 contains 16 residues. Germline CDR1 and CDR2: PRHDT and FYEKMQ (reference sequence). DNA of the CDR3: TGTGCCAGCAGCTTAGTTATACAGGGTGGCACAGATACGCAGTATTTT. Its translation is CASSLVIQGGTDTQYF.

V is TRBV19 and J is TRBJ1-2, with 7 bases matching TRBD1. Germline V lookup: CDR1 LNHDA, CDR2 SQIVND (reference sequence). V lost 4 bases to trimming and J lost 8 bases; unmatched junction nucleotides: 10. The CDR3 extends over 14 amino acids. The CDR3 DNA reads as TGTGCCAGTAGTACGACAGGGACCTCATGGGGCTACACCTTC. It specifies CASSTTGTSWGYTF.

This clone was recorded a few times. The chain's CDR3 is CASSEFVRATNEKLFF. The CDR3 DNA reads TGTGCCAGCAGTGAATTCGTGCGGGCAACTAATGAAAAACTGTTTTTT. The rearrangement joins TRBV2 to TRBJ1-4; no reliable D call. The germline gives CDR1 SNHLY, CDR2 FYNNEI. CDR3 length: 16 amino acids. V lost 2 bases and J lost 0, with 10 bases in between.

In DNA form, the CDR3 reads TGCGCCAGCAGCTTGGTAGGGGGCTCCTACAATGAGCAGTTCTTC. Its translation: CASSLVGGSYNEQFF. V and J are TRBV5-1 and TRBJ2-1, with a tentative D call TRBD1 (6 bases). V lost 0 bases and J lost 0, with 7 bases in between. Germline CDR1 reads SGHRS; CDR2 reads YFSETQ. CDR3 length: 15 residues.

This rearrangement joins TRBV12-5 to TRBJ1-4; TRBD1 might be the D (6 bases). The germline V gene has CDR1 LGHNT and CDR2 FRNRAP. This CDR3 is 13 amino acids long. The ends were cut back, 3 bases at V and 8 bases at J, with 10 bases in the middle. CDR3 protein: CASGFGGHEKLFF. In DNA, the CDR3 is TGTGCTAGTGGTTTTGGGGGACACGAAAAACTGTTTTTT.

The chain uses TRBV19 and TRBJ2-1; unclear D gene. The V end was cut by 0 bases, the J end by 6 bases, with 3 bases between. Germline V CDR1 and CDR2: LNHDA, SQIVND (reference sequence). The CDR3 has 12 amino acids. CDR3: CASSIDINEQFF. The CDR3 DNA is TGTGCCAGTAGTATAGACATCAATGAGCAGTTCTTC.

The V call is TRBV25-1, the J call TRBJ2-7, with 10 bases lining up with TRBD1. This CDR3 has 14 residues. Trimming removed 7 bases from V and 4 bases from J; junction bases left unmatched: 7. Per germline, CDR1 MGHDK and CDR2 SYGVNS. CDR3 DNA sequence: TGTGCCAGCACCTCAGGACAGGGGGTGTACGAGCAGTACTTC. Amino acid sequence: CASTSGQGVYEQYF.

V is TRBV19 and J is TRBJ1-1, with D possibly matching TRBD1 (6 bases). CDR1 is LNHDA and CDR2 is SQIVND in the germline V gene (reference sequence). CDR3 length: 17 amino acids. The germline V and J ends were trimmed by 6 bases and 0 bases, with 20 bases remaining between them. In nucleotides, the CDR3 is TGTGCCAGTAGGAAGATCAAGGACAGTTCTATGAACACTGAAGCTTTCTTT. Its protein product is CASRKIKDSSMNTEAFF.

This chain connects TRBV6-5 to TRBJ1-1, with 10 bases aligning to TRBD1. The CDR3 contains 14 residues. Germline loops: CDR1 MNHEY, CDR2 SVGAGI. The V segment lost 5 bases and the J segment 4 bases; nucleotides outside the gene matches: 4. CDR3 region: CASSTDRGGTEAFF. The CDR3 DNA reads TGTGCCAGCAGTACGGACAGGGGGGGCACTGAAGCTTTCTTT.

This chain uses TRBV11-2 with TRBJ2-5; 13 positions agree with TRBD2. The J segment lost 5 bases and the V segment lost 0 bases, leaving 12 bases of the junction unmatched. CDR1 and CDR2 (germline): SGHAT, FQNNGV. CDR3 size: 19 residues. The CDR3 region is CASSLDQLAGGPVGETQYF. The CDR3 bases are TGTGCCAGCAGCTTAGATCAACTAGCGGGGGGGCCGGTAGGGGAGACCCAGTACTTC.

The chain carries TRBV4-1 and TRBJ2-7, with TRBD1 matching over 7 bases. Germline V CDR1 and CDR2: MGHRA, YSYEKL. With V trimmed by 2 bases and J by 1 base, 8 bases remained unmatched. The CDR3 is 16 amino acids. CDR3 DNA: TGCGCCAGCAGCCAACCGCCGGGACAGAGATCCTACGAGCAGTACTTC. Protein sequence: CASSQPPGQRSYEQYF.

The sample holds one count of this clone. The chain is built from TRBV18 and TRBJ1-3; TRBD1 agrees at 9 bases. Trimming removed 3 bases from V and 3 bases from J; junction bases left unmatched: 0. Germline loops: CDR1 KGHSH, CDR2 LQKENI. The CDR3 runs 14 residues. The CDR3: CASSPGQGGNTIYF. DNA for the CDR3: TGTGCCAGCTCACCGGGACAGGGTGGAAACACCATATATTTT.

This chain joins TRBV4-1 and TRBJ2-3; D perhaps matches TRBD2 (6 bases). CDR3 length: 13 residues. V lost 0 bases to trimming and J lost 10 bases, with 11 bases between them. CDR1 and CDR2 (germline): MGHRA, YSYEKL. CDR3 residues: CASSQETLASQYF. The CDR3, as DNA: TGCGCCAGCAGCCAAGAGACTCTAGCGTCGCAGTATTTT.

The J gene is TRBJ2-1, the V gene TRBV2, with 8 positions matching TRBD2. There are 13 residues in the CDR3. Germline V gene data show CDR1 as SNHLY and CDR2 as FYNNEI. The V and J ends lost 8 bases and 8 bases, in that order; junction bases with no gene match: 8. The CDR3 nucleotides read TGTGCCAGCGAGACTAGCGTTATATATGAGCAGTTCTTC. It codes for CASETSVIYEQFF.

CDR3 in amino acids: CAWGVAGRSPLHF. Written as DNA, the CDR3 is TGTGCCTGGGGGGTGGCGGGTAGGTCACCCCTCCACTTT. The rearrangement joins TRBV30 to TRBJ1-6; D unresolved. The CDR3 totals 13 residues. CDR1 GTSNPN and CDR2 SVGIG come from the germline V gene (reference sequence). Trimming took 5 bases from V and 10 from J, leaving 15 bases between them.